This T cell receptor beta chain was profiled in a study of neoadjuvant anti-PD-1 for oral cavity cancer. The CDR3 totals 15 residues. Germline V lookup: CDR1 SGHRS, CDR2 YFSETQ. Trimming stripped 0 bases from V and 4 bases from J, with 11 bases between. Produced via immunoSEQ multiplex PCR; TCRdb's table is partial and in-frame only. Among about 80,000 clones listed, about 84% were seen once. The sample in question was PBMCs, obtained before nivolumab (anti-PD-1) treatment. The gene calls are TRBV5-1 and TRBJ1-3; no definite D call. This clonotype originated in a person between 40 and 79 years old with oral cavity squamous cell carcinoma. CDR3 DNA: TGCGCCAGCAGCTTGGGTCCGGGTTTCGGAAACACCATATATTTT. As protein: CASSLGPGFGNTIYF.